This TCR beta chain came from a study of OX40 agonist ivuxolimab in advanced cancers. At the level of the study: Partial responses, seen in three patients, involved one hepatocellular carcinoma and two cutaneous melanomas.

Method: immunoSEQ multiplex PCR; TCRdb's copy keeps in-frame clones and lacks some. There are about 75,000 clones in the sample; about 86% occur only once, and roughly 8% lies in the top ten. V gave up 2 bases and J gave up 8 bases, with 15 bases separating them. This CDR3 is 15 amino acids long. Germline V gene sequence: CDR1 LNHNV, CDR2 YYDKDF (reference sequence). This specimen was CD4+ or CD8+ T cells sorted from blood, taken in a trial of the OX40 agonist ivuxolimab. This sequence joins TRBV15 and TRBJ1-4; TRBD1 might be the D (5 bases). This receptor was obtained from an adult with an advanced solid tumor such as melanoma, head and neck, liver or kidney cancer. The CDR3 reads CATSRSPQGGEKLFF. The CDR3 bases are TGTGCCACCAGCAGATCCCCTCAGGGAGGAGAAAAACTGTTTTTT.